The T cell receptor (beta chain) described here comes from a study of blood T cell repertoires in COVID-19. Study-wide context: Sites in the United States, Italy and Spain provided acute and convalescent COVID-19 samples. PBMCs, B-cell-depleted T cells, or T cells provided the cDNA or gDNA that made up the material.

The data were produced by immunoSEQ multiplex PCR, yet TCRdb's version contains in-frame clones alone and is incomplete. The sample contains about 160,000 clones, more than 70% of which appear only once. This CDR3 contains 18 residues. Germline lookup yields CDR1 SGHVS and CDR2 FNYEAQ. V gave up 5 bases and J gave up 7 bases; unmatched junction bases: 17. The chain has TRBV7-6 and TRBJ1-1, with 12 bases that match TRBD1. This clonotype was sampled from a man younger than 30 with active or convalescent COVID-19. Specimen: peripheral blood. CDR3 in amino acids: CASSPFAGTGGARIEAFF. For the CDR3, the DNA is TGTGCCAGCAGCCCCTTTGCAGGGACAGGGGGCGCGAGGATTGAAGCTTTCTTT. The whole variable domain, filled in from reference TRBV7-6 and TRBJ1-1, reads GAGVSQSPRYKVTKRGQDVALRCDPISGHVSLYWYRQALGQGPEFLTYFNYEAQQDKSGLPNDRFSAERPEGSISTLTIQRTEQRDSAMYRCASSPFAGTGGARIEAFFGQGTRLTVV.